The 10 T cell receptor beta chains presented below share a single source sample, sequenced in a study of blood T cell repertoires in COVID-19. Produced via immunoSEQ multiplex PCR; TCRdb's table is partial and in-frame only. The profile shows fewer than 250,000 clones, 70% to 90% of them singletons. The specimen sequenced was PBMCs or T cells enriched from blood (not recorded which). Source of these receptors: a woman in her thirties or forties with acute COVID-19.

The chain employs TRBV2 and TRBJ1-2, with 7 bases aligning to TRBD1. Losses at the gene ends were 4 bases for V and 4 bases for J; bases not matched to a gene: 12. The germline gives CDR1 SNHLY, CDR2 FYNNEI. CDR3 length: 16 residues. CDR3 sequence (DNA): TGTGCCAGCAGTGGTGACAGGGTAAAGGGCTTCTATGGCTACACCTTC. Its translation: CASSGDRVKGFYGYTF.

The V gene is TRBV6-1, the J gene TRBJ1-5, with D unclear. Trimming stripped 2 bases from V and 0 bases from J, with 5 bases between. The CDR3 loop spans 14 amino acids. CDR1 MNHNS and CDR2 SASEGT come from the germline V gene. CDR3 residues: CASSEQYSNQPQHF. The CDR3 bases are TGTGCCAGCAGTGAACAGTATAGCAATCAGCCCCAGCATTTT.

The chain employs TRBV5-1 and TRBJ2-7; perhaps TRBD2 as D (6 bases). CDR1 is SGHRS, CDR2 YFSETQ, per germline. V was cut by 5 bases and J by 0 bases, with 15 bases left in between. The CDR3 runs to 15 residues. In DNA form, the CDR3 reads TGCGCCAGCAGAATGGGACTTTCCAGCTCCTACGAGCAGTACTTC. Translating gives CASRMGLSSSYEQYF.

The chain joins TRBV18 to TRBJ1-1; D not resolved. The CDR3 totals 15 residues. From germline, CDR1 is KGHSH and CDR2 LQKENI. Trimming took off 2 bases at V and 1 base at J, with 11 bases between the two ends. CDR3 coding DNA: TGTGCCAGCTCACCAAGGTCTGACAAGAACACTGAAGCTTTCTTT. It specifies CASSPRSDKNTEAFF.

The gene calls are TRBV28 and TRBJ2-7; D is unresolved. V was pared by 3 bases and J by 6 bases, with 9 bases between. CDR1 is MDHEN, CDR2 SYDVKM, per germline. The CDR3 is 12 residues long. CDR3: CASSFQAGEQYF. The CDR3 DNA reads TGTGCCAGCAGTTTTCAGGCAGGCGAGCAGTACTTC.

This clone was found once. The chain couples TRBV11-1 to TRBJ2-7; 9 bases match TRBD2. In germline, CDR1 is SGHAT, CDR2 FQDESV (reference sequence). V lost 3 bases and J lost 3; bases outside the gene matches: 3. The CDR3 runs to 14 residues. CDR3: CASSLRGRVYEQYF. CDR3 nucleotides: TGTGCCAGCAGCTTGCGCGGGAGGGTCTACGAGCAGTACTTC.

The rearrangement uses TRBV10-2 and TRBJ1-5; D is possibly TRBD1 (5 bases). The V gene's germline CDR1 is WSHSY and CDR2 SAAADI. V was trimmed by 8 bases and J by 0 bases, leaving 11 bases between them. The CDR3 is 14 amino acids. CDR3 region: CASSIDSSNQPQHF. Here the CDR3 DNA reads TGCGCCAGCTCGATCGACAGTAGCAATCAGCCCCAGCATTTT.

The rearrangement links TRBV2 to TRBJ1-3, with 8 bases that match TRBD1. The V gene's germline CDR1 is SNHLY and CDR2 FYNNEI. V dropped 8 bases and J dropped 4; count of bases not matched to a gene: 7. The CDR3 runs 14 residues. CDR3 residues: CASSLSGGGNTIYF. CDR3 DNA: TGTGCCAGCTCACTGTCAGGGGGCGGAAACACCATATATTTT.

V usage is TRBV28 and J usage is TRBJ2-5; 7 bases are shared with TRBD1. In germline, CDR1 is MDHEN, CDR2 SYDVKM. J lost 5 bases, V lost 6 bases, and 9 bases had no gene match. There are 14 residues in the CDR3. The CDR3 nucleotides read TGTGCCAGCAGAGCCAGGGGGTTCGACGAGACCCAGTACTTC. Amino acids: CASRARGFDETQYF.

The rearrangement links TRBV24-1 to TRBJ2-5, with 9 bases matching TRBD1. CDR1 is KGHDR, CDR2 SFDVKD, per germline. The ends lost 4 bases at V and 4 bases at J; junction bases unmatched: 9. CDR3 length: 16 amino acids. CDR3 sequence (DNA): TGTGCCACCAGTGAGCCCGGGACAGGGAAGGGAGAGACCCAGTACTTC. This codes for CATSEPGTGKGETQYF.